This TCR beta chain came from a study of Graves' ophthalmopathy and Graves' hyperthyroidism. Amplification from RNA transcripts yielded the TCR beta CDR3 regions. The first round was an RT-PCR with HTBI primers, and the second round was a multiplex PCR. A single record per CDR3 protein comes from TCRdb applying MiXCR to the multiplex PCR reads. The sample has around 1.1 million distinct CDR3 sequences, roughly 35% seen once; the top ten hold approximately 12%. Patients with other autoimmune diseases, uncontrolled infections, pregnancy or lactation were excluded. Clinicians made diagnoses from clinical symptoms, serum thyroxine, TRAb, thyroid ultrasound and orbital computed tomography. The sample was peripheral blood or thyroid tissue (not recorded which). This TCR derives from an adult man with Graves' hyperthyroidism.

The CDR3 reads CATSRGRTAATDTQYF. The CDR3 DNA reads as TGTGCCACCAGCAGAGGACGGACAGCCGCCACAGATACGCAGTATTTT. The rearrangement links TRBV15 to TRBJ2-3, with TRBD1 as a possible D gene (6 bases). CDR1 is LNHNV, CDR2 YYDKDF, per germline (reference sequence). The CDR3 is made up of 16 amino acids. Trimming shortened V by 1 base and J by 2 bases, and 13 bases separated the two germline ends.